The next 30 T cell receptor beta chains were all read from a single sample in a study of blood T cell repertoires in COVID-19. TCRdb keeps only in-frame clones here, not all; method: immunoSEQ multiplex PCR. The sample includes around 190,000 clones, roughly 84% of them seen just once. The sample consisted of PBMCs or T cells enriched from blood (not recorded which). Receptors were obtained from a woman in her twenties or thirties who had been exposed to COVID-19.

The chain carries TRBV7-6 and TRBJ1-5; TRBD1 agrees at 9 bases. The CDR3 is made up of 17 amino acids. From germline, CDR1 is SGHVS and CDR2 FNYEAQ. With 4 bases clipped from V and 2 bases from J, the junction kept 9 bases outside the gene matches. The CDR3 DNA reads TGTGCCAGCAGCTCCTTGGGACAGGGAATGGGCAATCAGCCCCAGCATTTT. It translates to CASSSLGQGMGNQPQHF.

Remarks on this clone: The same CDR3 can be traced to other DNA sequences in this sample. The chain couples TRBV3-1 (or the pseudogene TRBV3-2) to TRBJ1-1, with 9 bases identical to TRBD1. This CDR3 is built from 14 residues. Per germline, CDR1 LGHDT and CDR2 YNNKEL (reference sequence). Unmatched junction bases numbered 6, after V lost 6 bases and J lost 4 bases. CDR3 nucleotide sequence: TGTGCCAGCAGTTTACAGGGGGCCGGCACTGAAGCTTTCTTT. Translated: CASSLQGAGTEAFF.

The rearrangement links TRBV2 to TRBJ2-1, with D hard to call. CDR3 length: 13 amino acids. Trimming stripped 7 bases from V and 4 bases from J, with 11 bases between. CDR1 and CDR2 from the germline V gene are SNHLY and FYNNEI. The CDR3 reads CASTQASYNEQFF. The DNA for the CDR3 is TGTGCCAGCACTCAGGCGAGTTACAATGAGCAGTTCTTC. The whole variable domain, remainder taken from reference TRBV2 and TRBJ2-1, is EPEVTQTPSHQVTQMGQEVILRCVPISNHLYFYWYRQILGQKVEFLVSFYNNEISEKSEIFDDQFSVERPDGSNFTLKIRSTKLEDSAMYFCASTQASYNEQFFGPGTRLTVL.

This sequence joins TRBV6-5 and TRBJ1-1; D remains unclear. With 7 bases removed from V and 7 bases from J, the gap between germline ends came to 19 bases. The CDR3 extends over 14 amino acids. CDR1 is MNHEY, CDR2 SVGAGI, per germline. CDR3 sequence: CASKPRVETHEAFF. The CDR3 nucleotides read TGTGCCAGCAAACCCCGGGTTGAGACCCATGAAGCTTTCTTT.

The chain is built from TRBV19 and TRBJ2-7; TRBD2 might be the D (6 bases). Trimming removed 3 bases from V and 7 bases from J, with 16 bases in between. The CDR3 spans 14 residues. Germline lookup yields CDR1 LNHDA and CDR2 SQIVND (reference sequence). In DNA form, the CDR3 reads TGTGCCAGTAGTATGGAGGGGATTGTAGGGGAGCAGTACTTC. As protein: CASSMEGIVGEQYF.

The rearrangement joins TRBV29-1 to TRBJ1-1; maybe TRBD1 (5 bases). Germline V gene sequence: CDR1 SQVTM, CDR2 ANQGSEA. The CDR3 runs to 13 residues. Trimming stripped 4 bases from V and 2 bases from J, with 11 bases between. CDR3 coding DNA: TGCAGCGTTGCCGCCAGGGCAAACACTGAAGCTTTCTTT. It translates to CSVAARANTEAFF. The entire variable domain, with the rest obtained from reference TRBV29-1 and TRBJ1-1, is as follows: SAVISQKPSRDICQRGTSLTIQCQVDSQVTMMFWYRQQPGQSLTLIATANQGSEATYESGFVIDKFPISRPNLTFSTLTVSNMSPEDSSIYLCSVAARANTEAFFGQGTRLTVV.

The chain uses TRBV6-5 and TRBJ1-4; D not certain. Trimming removed 6 bases at V and 2 bases at J, with 7 bases between. CDR3 size: 13 residues. From germline, CDR1 is MNHEY and CDR2 SVGAGI. The CDR3 sequence is CASRRNTNEKLFF. CDR3 bases: TGTGCCAGCAGGAGGAACACTAATGAAAAACTGTTTTTT.

This chain joins TRBV3-1 (or the pseudogene TRBV3-2) and TRBJ1-4; 9 nucleotides match TRBD1. This CDR3 has 15 amino acids. Germline CDR1 is LGHDT and CDR2 is YNNKEL (reference sequence). With V trimmed by 1 base and J by 7 bases, 4 bases remained unmatched. CDR3 protein: CASSQVTGGVEKLFF. DNA of the CDR3: TGTGCCAGCAGCCAAGTTACAGGGGGCGTTGAAAAACTGTTTTTT.

The V call is TRBV29-1, the J call TRBJ2-3; weak D call: TRBD1 (6 bases). Trimming took 4 bases from V and 5 from J, leaving 13 bases between them. CDR1 SQVTM and CDR2 ANQGSEA come from the germline V gene. The CDR3 has 13 residues. CDR3 region: CSVGVGAVDTQYF. CDR3 in DNA: TGCAGCGTTGGGGTGGGGGCGGTAGATACGCAGTATTTT.

The chain is built from TRBV15 and TRBJ1-5; possibly TRBD1 for D (5 bases). The CDR3 is made up of 16 amino acids. Germline CDR1 and CDR2: LNHNV and YYDKDF (reference sequence). The ends were cut back, 0 bases at V and 6 bases at J, with 15 bases in the middle. The CDR3 DNA sequence: TGTGCCACCAGCAGAGATGCTGACAGTATGGCTCAGCCCCAGCATTTT. This translates into CATSRDADSMAQPQHF.

The chain uses TRBV4-2 and TRBJ1-1; 9 positions agree with TRBD1. The V segment lost 4 bases and the J segment 11 bases; nucleotides outside the gene matches: 11. The CDR3 sequence is 14 residues long. Germline CDR1 and CDR2: LGHNA and YNFKEQ. The CDR3 is CASSRARDRVSAFF. The DNA of the CDR3 is TGTGCCAGCAGCCGGGCCCGGGACAGGGTTAGCGCTTTCTTT.

The chain is built from TRBV9 and TRBJ2-3; 9 bases are shared with TRBD1. V lost 3 bases to trimming and J lost 3 bases; unmatched junction nucleotides: 5. Germline V gene lookup returns CDR1 SGDLS and CDR2 YYNGEE. The CDR3 has 15 amino acids. This chain's CDR3 is CASSGGQGGTDTQYF. The CDR3 DNA reads as TGTGCCAGCAGCGGGGGACAGGGCGGGACAGATACGCAGTATTTT.

This chain uses TRBV3-1 (or the pseudogene TRBV3-2) with TRBJ1-3, with TRBD1 matching over 10 bases. The CDR3 runs to 15 residues. Per the germline V gene, CDR1 is LGHDT and CDR2 is YNNKEL (reference sequence). V lost 7 bases, J lost 2 bases, and 5 bases stayed unmatched. This CDR3 reads CASTYGTGAGNTIYF. The DNA for the CDR3 is TGTGCCAGCACCTACGGGACAGGGGCTGGAAACACCATATATTTT.

The chain links TRBV5-6 to TRBJ2-4, with 9 bases fitting TRBD1. CDR1 is SGHDT, CDR2 YYEEEE, per germline. The CDR3 covers 14 residues. V shed 0 bases and J 5 bases; nucleotides not matched to a gene: 0. The CDR3 coding sequence is TGTGCCAGCAGCTTGGACAGGGGGCAAAACATTCAGTACTTC. This translates into CASSLDRGQNIQYF.

The chain uses TRBV6-2 or TRBV6-3 and TRBJ1-6, with D unresolved. Germline V lookup: CDR1 MNHEY, CDR2 SVGEGT. The V gene lost 2 bases and the J gene lost 6 bases, with 11 bases spanning the gap. The CDR3 is made up of 15 amino acids. DNA of the CDR3: TGTGCCAGCAGTTACCCAGTACCCAGTAATTCACCCCTCCACTTT. Translated, it gives CASSYPVPSNSPLHF.

The CDR3 is CASSFLGRGFTDTQYF. Here the CDR3 DNA reads TGTGCCAGCAGTTTCCTTGGGCGGGGGTTCACAGATACGCAGTATTTT. This rearrangement joins TRBV6-5 to TRBJ2-3, with TRBD2 identical over 7 bases. Germline V lookup: CDR1 MNHEY, CDR2 SVGAGI. V shed 4 bases and J 2 bases; nucleotides not matched to a gene: 9. The CDR3 has 16 amino acids.

The V gene is TRBV27, the J gene TRBJ1-1, with TRBD1 matching over 9 bases. Germline CDR1 MNHEY, CDR2 SMNVEV (reference sequence). The V and J ends lost 6 bases and 13 bases, in that order; junction bases with no gene match: 12. This CDR3 has 13 residues. For the CDR3, the DNA is TGTGCCAGCAGCGCCGGGACAGGGCTAATTGTTTTCTTT. Amino acids: CASSAGTGLIVFF.

The chain couples TRBV7-3 to TRBJ1-2, with D tentatively TRBD1 (5 bases). The CDR3 spans 14 residues. Germline CDR1 reads SGHTA; CDR2 reads FQGTGA. The V gene lost 1 base and the J gene lost 5 bases, with 11 bases spanning the gap. CDR3 bases: TGTGCCAGCAGCTTAATAGGGGAAGGGTATGGCTACACCTTC. This gives the protein CASSLIGEGYGYTF.

The CDR3 loop is CASSSIRGGLDNEQFF. The DNA for the CDR3 is TGTGCCAGCAGTTCAATTCGGGGGGGCCTCGACAATGAGCAGTTCTTC. The chain recombines TRBV6-5 with TRBJ2-1, with TRBD2 matching over 8 bases. This CDR3 is 16 amino acids long. Germline lookup yields CDR1 MNHEY and CDR2 SVGAGI. V trimming: 4 bases; J trimming: 5 bases; junction bases outside the gene matches: 10.

The chain couples TRBV12-3 or TRBV12-4 to TRBJ1-1, with TRBD1 as a possible D gene (6 bases). The V end lost 3 bases, the J end lost 4 bases, and 9 bases lay between the germline ends. The length of the CDR3 is 13 residues. As DNA, the CDR3 is TGTGCCAGCAGTTTGAGAGGGGGCACTGAAGCTTTCTTT. Translation gives CASSLRGGTEAFF.

The gene calls are TRBV10-3 and TRBJ1-1; perhaps TRBD1 as D (5 bases). Germline lookup yields CDR1 ENHRY and CDR2 SYGVKD. The length of the CDR3 is 15 residues. V shed 7 bases and J shed 1 base, with 16 bases lying between them. As DNA, the CDR3 is TGTGCCATCACCGCTACAGGCGCGGAGAACACTGAAGCTTTCTTT. The encoded protein is CAITATGAENTEAFF.

The chain carries TRBV5-5 and TRBJ1-6, with D perhaps matching TRBD1 (5 bases). There are 14 residues in the CDR3. CDR1 SGHKS and CDR2 YYEKEE come from the germline V gene (reference sequence). The V gene lost 5 bases and the J gene lost 10 bases, with 16 bases spanning the gap. The CDR3 protein is CASSSVWGRSPLHF. For the CDR3, the DNA is TGTGCCAGCAGTTCGGTTTGGGGCCGGTCACCCCTCCACTTT.

A remark on this clone: A junction end diverges from the germline sequence, so it may reflect a read error. V and J are TRBV5-4 and TRBJ2-7; possibly TRBD1 for D (6 bases). Germline-derived CDR1 and CDR2 are SGHNT and YYREEE (reference sequence). The CDR3 contains 13 residues. For the CDR3, the DNA is TGTGCCAGCAGCCCCGGGACATCCTCCGAGCAGTACTTC. Translating gives CASSPGTSSEQYF.

The rearrangement links TRBV10-1 to TRBJ2-1; TRBD1 might be the D (6 bases). Germline V gives CDR1 WNHNN, CDR2 SYGVQD (reference sequence). The V end was cut by 3 bases, the J end by 3 bases, with 9 bases between. The CDR3 loop spans 14 amino acids. The CDR3 region is CASSEQDSYNEQFF. CDR3 coding DNA: TGCGCCAGCAGTGAACAGGACAGCTACAATGAGCAGTTCTTC.

The gene calls are TRBV5-1 and TRBJ1-5; no firm D call. V shed 0 bases and J shed 6 bases, with 10 bases lying between them. Germline-derived CDR1 and CDR2 are SGHRS and YFSETQ. The length of the CDR3 is 14 residues. The CDR3 sequence: CASSLAGGSQPQHF. The DNA of the CDR3 is TGCGCCAGCAGCTTGGCCGGAGGGAGTCAGCCCCAGCATTTT.

This clone was counted once. The V gene is TRBV7-3, the J gene TRBJ2-1; possibly TRBD2 for D (5 bases). V was cut by 1 base and J by 0 bases, with 10 bases left in between. Germline CDR1 is SGHTA and CDR2 is FQGTGA. The CDR3 sequence is 16 residues long. The CDR3 is CASSLMYGVSYNEQFF. The DNA for the CDR3 is TGTGCCAGCAGCTTAATGTACGGGGTCTCCTACAATGAGCAGTTCTTC.

The chain uses TRBV2 and TRBJ1-1; D gene ambiguous. V gave up 1 base and J gave up 9 bases, with 3 bases separating them. The CDR3 consists of 10 residues. Germline CDR1 reads SNHLY; CDR2 reads FYNNEI. CDR3 region: CASSEVKAFF. CDR3 nucleotides: TGTGCCAGCAGTGAAGTCAAAGCTTTCTTT.

This chain joins TRBV18 and TRBJ2-2; 12 nucleotides align to TRBD1. V shed 4 bases and J 3 bases; nucleotides not matched to a gene: 12. Germline lookup yields CDR1 KGHSH and CDR2 LQKENI. The CDR3 is 19 amino acids. CDR3 DNA: TGTGCCAGCTCACTTCCCTGGGGACAGGGGGCGCGAGACACCGGGGAGCTGTTTTTT. Amino acids: CASSLPWGQGARDTGELFF.

The genes are TRBV19 and TRBJ1-1; 8 bases agree with TRBD1. This CDR3 region has 14 residues. Germline CDR1 LNHDA, CDR2 SQIVND (reference sequence). With V trimmed by 4 bases and J by 6 bases, 7 bases remained unmatched. CDR3 bases: TGTGCCAGTAGTAGGGACAGGCCGGGCGCTGAAGCTTTCTTT. This gives the protein CASSRDRPGAEAFF.

This clone showed up just once. The V and J genes are TRBV18 and TRBJ1-2, with a tentative D call TRBD1 (6 bases). Germline loops: CDR1 KGHSH, CDR2 LQKENI. The CDR3 totals 14 residues. Between the trimmed V and J ends, which lost 9 bases and 5 bases, there was a span of 19 bases. CDR3 protein: CASSPGAGTYGYTF. The DNA for the CDR3 is TGTGCCAGTTCCCCAGGGGCAGGGACTTATGGCTACACCTTC.